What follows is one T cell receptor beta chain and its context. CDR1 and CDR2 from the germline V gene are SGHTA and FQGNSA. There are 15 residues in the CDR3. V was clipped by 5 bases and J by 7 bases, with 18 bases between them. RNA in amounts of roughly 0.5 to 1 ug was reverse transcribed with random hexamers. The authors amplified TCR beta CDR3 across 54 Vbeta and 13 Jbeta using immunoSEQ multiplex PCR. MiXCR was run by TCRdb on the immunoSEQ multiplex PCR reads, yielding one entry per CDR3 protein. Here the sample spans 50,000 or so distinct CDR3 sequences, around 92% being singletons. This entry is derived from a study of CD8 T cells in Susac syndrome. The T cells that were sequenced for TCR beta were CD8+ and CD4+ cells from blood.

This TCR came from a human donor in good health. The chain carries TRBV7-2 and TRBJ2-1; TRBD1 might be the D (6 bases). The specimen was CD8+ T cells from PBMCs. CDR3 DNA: TGTGCCAGCAGCGCGACCTTTTTTCAGGGGAATGAGCAGTTCTTC. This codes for CASSATFFQGNEQFF.